Shown below are 10 T cell receptor beta chains from a single sample sequenced in a study of blood T cell repertoires in COVID-19. Generated by immunoSEQ multiplex PCR, the TCRdb table keeps only in-frame clones and is missing some. The data hold 60,000 to 75,000 clones, with around 85% observed a single time. Source material: peripheral blood. The receptors originated from a woman older than 75 with active or convalescent COVID-19.

The chain combines TRBV5-5 with TRBJ2-3, with 12 positions matching TRBD2. With V trimmed by 1 base and J by 2 bases, 14 bases remained unmatched. The CDR3 covers 20 residues. CDR1 and CDR2 (germline): SGHKS, YYEKEE (reference sequence). The CDR3 coding sequence is TGTGCCAGCAGCTTGCTGTCTCTAGCGGGGGGGCTCCGTGTCACAGATACGCAGTATTTT. Protein: CASSLLSLAGGLRVTDTQYF.

The sample holds one count of this clone. The rearrangement joins TRBV7-9 to TRBJ1-3; TRBD1 might be the D (5 bases). From germline, CDR1 is SEHNR and CDR2 FQNEAQ (reference sequence). This CDR3 spans 17 amino acids. The V gene lost 2 bases and the J gene lost 0 bases, with 14 bases spanning the gap. The CDR3 DNA reads TGTGCCAGCAGCTTAACTCGACAGTTCATCTCTGGAAACACCATATATTTT. It translates to CASSLTRQFISGNTIYF. The full variable domain, its missing parts supplied by reference TRBV7-9 and TRBJ1-3, is DTGVSQNPRHKITKRGQNVTFRCDPISEHNRLYWYRQTLGQGPEFLTYFQNEAQLEKSRLLSDRFSAERPKGSFSTLEIQRTEQGDSAMYLCASSLTRQFISGNTIYFGEGSWLTVV.

The chain has TRBV19 and TRBJ1-1; no reliable D call. The germline CDR1 and CDR2 sequences are LNHDA and SQIVND (reference sequence). The CDR3 runs 11 residues. The ends were cut back, 7 bases at V and 10 bases at J, with 13 bases in the middle. CDR3 nucleotides: TGTGCCAGTACAGTGCGTAGCGGAGCTTTCTTT. It specifies CASTVRSGAFF.

The rearrangement uses TRBV19 and TRBJ1-5; 7 nucleotides align to TRBD1. This CDR3 is built from 14 residues. CDR1 is LNHDA and CDR2 is SQIVND in the germline V gene (reference sequence). After removal of 4 bases from V and 2 bases from J, the junction contained 2 bases not matched to a gene. The CDR3 protein is CASSNTGGNQPQHF. CDR3 nucleotide sequence: TGTGCCAGTAGTAACACAGGGGGCAATCAGCCCCAGCATTTT.

This rearrangement joins TRBV28 to TRBJ2-7; D is perhaps TRBD1 (5 bases). With 0 bases removed from V and 4 bases from J, the gap between germline ends came to 13 bases. The germline CDR1 and CDR2 sequences are MDHEN and SYDVKM. The CDR3 spans 15 residues. This CDR3 is CASSLWMQGKYEQYF. The CDR3 nucleotides read TGTGCCAGCAGTTTATGGATGCAGGGTAAATACGAGCAGTACTTC.

V and J are TRBV19 and TRBJ1-4; 10 nucleotides line up with TRBD1. The CDR3 totals 15 residues. Losses at the gene ends were 2 bases for V and 6 bases for J; bases not matched to a gene: 3. Germline CDR1 LNHDA, CDR2 SQIVND (reference sequence). CDR3 sequence reads: CASSILGTGDEKLFF. CDR3 DNA sequence: TGTGCCAGTAGTATACTTGGGACAGGGGATGAAAAACTGTTTTTT.

The chain links TRBV19 to TRBJ1-2, with 11 bases aligning to TRBD1. Germline CDR1 reads LNHDA; CDR2 reads SQIVND (reference sequence). The CDR3 contains 16 residues. J gave up 7 bases and V 5 bases, and 12 bases lay outside the gene matches. DNA of the CDR3: TGTGCCAGTAGTCCGCCGGGACAGGGGGTATCGGCTGGCTACACCTTC. Translating gives CASSPPGQGVSAGYTF.

CDR3 bases: TGCGCCAGCAGGCCCGGGACAGCAGATCAGCCCCAGCATTTT. Protein product: CASRPGTADQPQHF. This sequence joins TRBV5-1 and TRBJ1-5; 7 bases match TRBD1. This CDR3 region has 14 residues. Germline V gives CDR1 SGHRS, CDR2 YFSETQ. V was pared by 5 bases and J by 5 bases, with 7 bases of the junction left unmatched.

The rearrangement joins TRBV19 to TRBJ2-7, with D maybe TRBD1 (6 bases). CDR1 is LNHDA and CDR2 is SQIVND in the germline V gene (reference sequence). This CDR3 is built from 13 residues. V shed 5 bases and J shed 3 bases, with 11 bases lying between them. For the CDR3, the DNA is TGTGCCAGTAGTCGGGGACAAGTCTACGAGCAGTACTTC. As protein: CASSRGQVYEQYF.

This clone turned up a few times. V is TRBV27 and J is TRBJ1-1; weak D call: TRBD1 (6 bases). In germline, CDR1 is MNHEY, CDR2 SMNVEV (reference sequence). V shed 2 bases and J shed 5 bases, with 12 bases lying between them. CDR3 length: 14 amino acids. The CDR3: CASSLKGGGTEAFF. In DNA, the CDR3 is TGTGCCAGCAGTTTAAAAGGGGGTGGTACTGAAGCTTTCTTT.